Below, 10 T cell receptor beta chains from the same sample are listed, as sequenced in a study of T cell clonality in common variable immunodeficiency. The data were produced by immunoSEQ multiplex PCR, yet TCRdb's version contains in-frame clones alone and is incomplete. This sample has about 34,000 clones, each found more than once. Sequencing used peripheral blood mononuclear cells. The receptors were sampled from a person between 18 and 75 years old in good health.

This clone was counted many times. The read terminates 3 residues before the CDR3 end, so the remaining end is supplied by the germline J gene. This rearrangement joins TRBV19 to TRBJ2-7; D is perhaps TRBD1 (5 bases). The CDR3 consists of 14 residues. V lost 3 bases and J lost 6, with 15 bases in between. Germline CDR1 reads LNHDA; CDR2 reads SQIVND (reference sequence). The sequenced CDR3 bases are TGTGCCAGTAGTATGGTTAATAGGGGCTCCGAG. It codes for CASSMVNRGSE. The whole CDR3 sequence is CASSMVNRGSEQYF.

This clone was picked up many times. From the germline J gene comes the end of the CDR3, since the read stops 3 residues before it. The rearrangement joins TRBV2 to TRBJ2-7; TRBD1 aligns across 9 bases. Germline V gives CDR1 SNHLY, CDR2 FYNNEI. The V and J ends lost 5 bases and 5 bases, in that order; junction bases with no gene match: 7. The length of the CDR3 is 14 residues. This CDR3 is CASSRTGVLHEQYF. The CDR3 DNA, read in part, is TGTGCCAGCAGTAGGACAGGGGTACTCCACGAG.

At least ten counts were recorded for this clone. The read terminates 3 residues before the CDR3 end, so the remaining end is supplied by the germline J gene. The V call is TRBV10-3, the J call TRBJ1-4; D not certain. Trimming removed 0 bases from V and 1 base from J, with 6 bases in between. This CDR3 region has 15 residues. CDR1 is ENHRY, CDR2 SYGVKD, per germline. The CDR3 sequence is CAISESTGTNEKLFF. CDR3 DNA, as far as it was read: TGTGCCATCAGTGAGTCAACGGGAACTAATGAAAAA.

Ten or more counts support this clone. Compared with germline, one end of the junction differs, possibly owing to a read error. The CDR3 extends 3 residues past the end of the read, so its final part is completed from the germline J gene. The chain links TRBV4-2 to TRBJ2-6; D is perhaps TRBD1 (6 bases). This CDR3 has 18 residues. Germline loops: CDR1 LGHNA, CDR2 YNFKEQ. CDR3 amino acids: CASSQEIFTGSGANVLTF. The covered CDR3 bases are TGCGCCAGCAGCCAAGAGATATTCACAGGGTCTGGGGCCAACGTC.

This clone has a count of ten or more. The missing CDR3 end, 3 residues past where the read stops, is filled in from the germline J gene. The chain couples TRBV6-1 to TRBJ1-3; 7 bases are shared with TRBD1. CDR3 length: 16 amino acids. Germline values: CDR1 MNHNS, CDR2 SASEGT. V was clipped by 4 bases and J by 1 base; unmatched bases: 7. The CDR3 is CASSAQDRRSGNTIYF. Incomplete CDR3 DNA: TGTGCCAGCAGTGCGCAGGACAGGCGATCTGGAAACACC.

This clone was observed at least ten times. The read terminates 3 residues before the CDR3 end, so the remaining end is supplied by the germline J gene. The chain combines TRBV7-6 with TRBJ2-7, with TRBD2 as a possible D gene (5 bases). The CDR3 consists of 13 residues. Germline CDR1 is SGHVS and CDR2 is FNYEAQ. The V gene lost 5 bases and the J gene lost 3 bases, with 11 bases spanning the gap. Incomplete CDR3 DNA: TGTGCCAGCAGCCACGGGGATTTCTACGAG. Protein: CASSHGDFYE. Given in full, the CDR3 is CASSHGDFYEQYF.

This clone was seen ten or more times. The read ends 3 residues early relative to the CDR3; the germline J gene fills the gap. This chain connects TRBV13 to TRBJ2-1; weak D call: TRBD1 (5 bases). Germline V gene data show CDR1 as PRHDT and CDR2 as FYEKMQ (reference sequence). V was cut by 5 bases and J by 8 bases, with 10 bases left in between. The CDR3 covers 12 residues. The sequenced part of the CDR3 DNA is TGTGCCAGCAGCCCCGCAGGGCATGAG. Translating it yields CASSPAGHE. The entire CDR3 is CASSPAGHEQFF.

This clone was counted many times. The CDR3 is cut off 3 residues early in the read; its end comes from the germline J gene. The rearrangement joins TRBV20-1 to TRBJ2-2; 10 bases fit TRBD1. The CDR3 length is 14 residues. The junction had 7 bases not matched to a gene; V was cut back by 5 bases and J by 7 bases. Germline V gene sequence: CDR1 DFQATT, CDR2 SNEGSKA (reference sequence). CDR3 bases read: TGCAGTGCTGGCCAGACAGGGGGCCTCGGGGAG. Its protein product is CSAGQTGGLGE. The whole CDR3 reads CSAGQTGGLGELFF.

This clone was seen ten or more times. The read finishes 3 residues shy of the CDR3 end, and the germline J gene is used to complete it. V and J are TRBV20-1 and TRBJ1-2; 7 nucleotides align to TRBD1. V gave up 0 bases and J gave up 3 bases; unmatched junction bases: 7. CDR1 DFQATT and CDR2 SNEGSKA come from the germline V gene (reference sequence). The CDR3 runs 15 residues. This CDR3 reads CSARDARGYYYGYTF. The DNA read from the CDR3 is TGCAGTGCTAGAGATGCCAGGGGGTATTACTATGGC.

This clone was seen many times. The DNA ends 3 residues before the CDR3 does, and the rest of the CDR3 is filled in from the germline J gene. The chain joins TRBV12-3 or TRBV12-4 to TRBJ2-3; 7 positions agree with TRBD2. This CDR3 contains 15 residues. Trimming took 10 bases from V and 4 from J; bases not matched to a gene: 14. The CDR3 loop is CATSVGLGLPDTQYF. The CDR3 DNA, read in part, is TGTGCCACTTCGGTAGGACTAGGCCTCCCAGATACG.